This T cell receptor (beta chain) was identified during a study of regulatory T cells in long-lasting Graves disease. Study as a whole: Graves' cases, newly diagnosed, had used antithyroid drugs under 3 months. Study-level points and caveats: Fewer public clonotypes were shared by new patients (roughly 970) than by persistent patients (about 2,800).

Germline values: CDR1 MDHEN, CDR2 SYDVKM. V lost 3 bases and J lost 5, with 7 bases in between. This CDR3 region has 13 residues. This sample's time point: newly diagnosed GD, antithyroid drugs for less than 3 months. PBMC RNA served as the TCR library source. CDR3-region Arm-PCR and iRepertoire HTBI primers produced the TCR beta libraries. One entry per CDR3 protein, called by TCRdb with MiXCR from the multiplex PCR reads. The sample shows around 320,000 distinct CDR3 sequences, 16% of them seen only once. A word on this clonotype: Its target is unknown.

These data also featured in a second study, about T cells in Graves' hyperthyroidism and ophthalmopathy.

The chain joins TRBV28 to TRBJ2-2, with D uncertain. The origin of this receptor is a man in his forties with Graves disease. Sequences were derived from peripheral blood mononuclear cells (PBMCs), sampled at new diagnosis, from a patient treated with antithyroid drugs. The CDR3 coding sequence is TGTGCCAGCAGTTTTCTGGAGACCGGGGAGCTGTTTTTT. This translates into CASSFLETGELFF.